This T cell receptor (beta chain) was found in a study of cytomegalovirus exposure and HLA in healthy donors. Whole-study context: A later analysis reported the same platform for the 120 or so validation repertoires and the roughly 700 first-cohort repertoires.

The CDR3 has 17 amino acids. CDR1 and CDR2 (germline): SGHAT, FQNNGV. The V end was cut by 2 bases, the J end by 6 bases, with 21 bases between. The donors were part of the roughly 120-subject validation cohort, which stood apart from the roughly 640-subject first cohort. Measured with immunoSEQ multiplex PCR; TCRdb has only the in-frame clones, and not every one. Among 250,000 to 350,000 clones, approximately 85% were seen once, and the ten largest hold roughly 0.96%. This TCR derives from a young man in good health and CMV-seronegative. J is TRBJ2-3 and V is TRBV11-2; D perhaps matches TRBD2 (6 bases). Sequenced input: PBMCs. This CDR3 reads CASSLRATSPRLDTQYF. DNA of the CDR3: TGTGCCAGCAGCTTACGTGCGACTAGTCCACGACTGGATACGCAGTATTTT.